This T cell receptor beta chain stems from a study of cytomegalovirus exposure and HLA in healthy donors. Both 60 Vbeta primers and 13 Jbeta primers went into the PCR. Here immunoSEQ multiplex PCR was the method, and the copy in TCRdb shows in-frame clones only, minus some. The repertoire holds more than 95,000 clones, roughly 85% seen once, with 5.8% in the top ten. The CDR3 has 14 residues. V was clipped by 3 bases and J by 3 bases, with 11 bases between them. The germline V gene has CDR1 MNHNS and CDR2 SASEGT. This TCR derives from a man aged 60 to 75 in good health and CMV-seropositive. Sequenced material: PBMCs. V is TRBV6-1 and J is TRBJ1-2; D gene unclear. The CDR3 DNA follows: TGTGCCAGCAGTGATCGTACAGTAGACTATGGCTACACCTTC. Its protein product is CASSDRTVDYGYTF.